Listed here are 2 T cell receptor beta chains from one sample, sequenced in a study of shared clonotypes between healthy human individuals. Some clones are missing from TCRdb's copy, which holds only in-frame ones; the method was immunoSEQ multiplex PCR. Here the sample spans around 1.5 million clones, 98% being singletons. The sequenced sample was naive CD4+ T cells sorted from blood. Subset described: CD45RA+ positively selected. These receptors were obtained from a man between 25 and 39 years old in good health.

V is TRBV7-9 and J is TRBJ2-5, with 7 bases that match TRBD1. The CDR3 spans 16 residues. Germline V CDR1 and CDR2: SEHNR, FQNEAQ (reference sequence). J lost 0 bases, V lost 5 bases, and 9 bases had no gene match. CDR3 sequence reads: CASSADRSSYQETQYF. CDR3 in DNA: TGTGCCAGCAGCGCGGACAGGTCATCGTACCAAGAGACCCAGTACTTC.

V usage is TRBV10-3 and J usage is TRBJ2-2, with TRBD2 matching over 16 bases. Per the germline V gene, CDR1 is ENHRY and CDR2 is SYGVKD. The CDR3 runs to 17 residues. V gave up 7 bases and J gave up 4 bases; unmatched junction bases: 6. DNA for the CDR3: TGTGCCATCACCGGGACTAGCGGGAGGGCCGTCACCGGGGAGCTGTTTTTT. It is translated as CAITGTSGRAVTGELFF.